These 20 T cell receptor beta chains share one sample of origin, sequenced in a study of blood T cell repertoires in COVID-19. Sequencing was performed with immunoSEQ multiplex PCR; in TCRdb, only in-frame clones are kept and a portion is missing. This table holds roughly 410,000 clones, around 87% found once. The specimen sequenced was peripheral blood. The receptors here all came from a woman aged 55-69 years with COVID-19, enrolled during active disease.

The V call is TRBV2, the J call TRBJ2-3; TRBD2 matches at 10 bases. The CDR3 has 14 residues. After removal of 10 bases from V and 3 bases from J, the junction contained 7 bases not matched to a gene. CDR1 is SNHLY, CDR2 FYNNEI, per germline. CDR3 loop: CAIPGLAKTDTQYF. The CDR3 DNA follows: TGTGCCATACCGGGACTAGCGAAAACAGATACGCAGTATTTT.

This chain links TRBV6-5 with TRBJ1-1, with 9 positions matching TRBD1. The CDR3 runs 14 residues. The V gene's germline CDR1 is MNHEY and CDR2 SVGAGI. The junction had 4 bases not matched to a gene; V was cut back by 7 bases and J by 1 base. The CDR3 protein is CASNGQGPNTEAFF. The CDR3 nucleotides read TGTGCCAGCAACGGACAGGGGCCGAACACTGAAGCTTTCTTT.

This chain links TRBV19 with TRBJ1-4; 8 nucleotides match TRBD1. The CDR3 length is 15 residues. Trimming removed 6 bases from V and 7 bases from J; junction bases left unmatched: 10. Germline V gene sequence: CDR1 LNHDA, CDR2 SQIVND (reference sequence). The DNA of the CDR3 is TGTGCCAGTAGCGCGCAGGGCAGGGGGCCTGAAAAACTGTTTTTT. Its protein is CASSAQGRGPEKLFF.

This sequence joins TRBV6-5 and TRBJ2-5, with 8 positions matching TRBD2. The CDR3 is 15 amino acids. V was pared by 4 bases and J by 1 base, with 5 bases of the junction left unmatched. Germline V gene sequence: CDR1 MNHEY, CDR2 SVGAGI. The CDR3 here is CASSSPTSGQETQYF. In DNA, the CDR3 is TGTGCCAGCAGTTCTCCAACTAGCGGCCAAGAGACCCAGTACTTC.

J is TRBJ2-3 and V is TRBV7-2; no firm D call. V lost 5 bases, J lost 6 bases, and 9 bases lay in between. The CDR3 loop spans 12 amino acids. Germline-derived CDR1 and CDR2 are SGHTA and FQGNSA. This CDR3 is CASSVSGDTQYF. The CDR3 region has the DNA TGTGCCAGCAGCGTCTCCGGGGATACGCAGTATTTT.

The chain uses TRBV7-2 and TRBJ1-5; 8 nucleotides line up with TRBD1. Germline CDR1 reads SGHTA; CDR2 reads FQGNSA. The CDR3 is 15 amino acids. The junction had 5 bases not matched to a gene; V was cut back by 1 base and J by 6 bases. The CDR3 DNA reads TGTGCCAGCAGCTTAGTCCAGGGGGCGAGTCAGCCCCAGCATTTT. This gives the protein CASSLVQGASQPQHF. Variable domain in full (rest from reference TRBV7-2 and TRBJ1-5): GAGVSQSPSNKVTEKGKDVELRCDPISGHTALYWYRQSLGQGLEFLIYFQGNSAPDKSGLPSDRFSAERTGGSVSTLTIQRTQQEDSAVYLCASSLVQGASQPQHFGDGTRLSIL.

For the CDR3, the DNA is TGTGCCAGCAGCCCCCGACAGGTCTCAGGAAACACCATATATTTT. It translates to CASSPRQVSGNTIYF. This chain joins TRBV14 and TRBJ1-3; possibly TRBD1 for D (6 bases). Trimming left V 4 bases short and J 4 bases short, with 14 bases between. CDR3 length: 15 amino acids. Germline CDR1 SGHDN, CDR2 FVKESK. Full variable domain (rest looked up from reference TRBV14 and TRBJ1-3): EAGVTQFPSHSVIEKGQTVTLRCDPISGHDNLYWYRRVMGKEIKFLLHFVKESKQDESGMPNNRFLAERTGGTYSTLKVQPAELEDSGVYFCASSPRQVSGNTIYFGEGSWLTVV.

This chain uses TRBV30 with TRBJ2-3; TRBD1 is a possible D gene (6 bases). The CDR3 covers 15 residues. V lost 5 bases, J lost 0 bases, and 15 bases lay in between. The germline CDR1 and CDR2 sequences are GTSNPN and SVGIG (reference sequence). CDR3 loop: CAWGGLGASTDTQYF. In DNA form, the CDR3 reads TGTGCCTGGGGTGGACTGGGGGCTAGCACAGATACGCAGTATTTT.

J is TRBJ2-3 and V is TRBV5-6; TRBD2 matches at 8 bases. There are 17 residues in the CDR3. V was pared by 4 bases and J by 0 bases, with 10 bases of the junction left unmatched. Germline-derived CDR1 and CDR2 are SGHDT and YYEEEE. In DNA, the CDR3 is TGTGCCAGCAGCGACCCGAGCGGGGGCCCTAGCACAGATACGCAGTATTTT. It yields the protein CASSDPSGGPSTDTQYF.

The rearrangement uses TRBV3-1 (or the pseudogene TRBV3-2) and TRBJ1-6, with no clear D. V was trimmed by 3 bases and J by 14 bases, leaving 8 bases between them. The length of the CDR3 is 11 residues. CDR1 and CDR2 from the germline V gene are LGHDT and YNNKEL (reference sequence). The CDR3 is CASSHKSTLHF. CDR3 DNA sequence: TGTGCCAGCAGCCACAAGTCTACCCTCCACTTT.

This chain uses TRBV6-5 with TRBJ1-1; 7 bases agree with TRBD1. There are 14 residues in the CDR3. With V trimmed by 5 bases and J by 1 base, 4 bases remained unmatched. Germline CDR1 is MNHEY and CDR2 is SVGAGI. The CDR3 DNA reads TGTGCCAGCAGTCGGGACAGATCGAACACTGAAGCTTTCTTT. This sequence encodes CASSRDRSNTEAFF.

This sequence joins TRBV19 and TRBJ2-3, with a possible D match to TRBD1 (6 bases). Germline V gene data show CDR1 as LNHDA and CDR2 as SQIVND (reference sequence). V was trimmed by 3 bases and J by 1 base, leaving 11 bases between them. CDR3 length equals 15 residues. CDR3 region: CASSIRGVGTDTQYF. DNA of the CDR3: TGTGCCAGTAGTATCAGGGGTGTAGGCACAGATACGCAGTATTTT.

The chain uses TRBV29-1 and TRBJ1-3, with a possible D match to TRBD1 (6 bases). The V gene lost 1 base and the J gene lost 3 bases, with 13 bases spanning the gap. In germline, CDR1 is SQVTM, CDR2 ANQGSEA. This CDR3 contains 15 residues. CDR3 bases: TGCAGCGTTGAAGGGACAGTGGAAAATGGAAACACCATATATTTT. Protein: CSVEGTVENGNTIYF.

This sequence joins TRBV3-1 (or the pseudogene TRBV3-2) and TRBJ1-6; tentatively, D is TRBD1 (6 bases). Germline V lookup: CDR1 LGHDT, CDR2 YNNKEL (reference sequence). With 4 bases removed from V and 8 bases from J, the gap between germline ends came to 18 bases. This CDR3 region has 16 residues. The DNA for the CDR3 is TGTGCCAGCAGCCCCTACCAGGGGCCCTCGCATTCACCCCTCCACTTT. This encodes CASSPYQGPSHSPLHF.

This rearrangement joins TRBV6-2 or TRBV6-3 to TRBJ1-2; D remains ambiguous. Trimming pared 3 bases from V and 1 base from J, leaving 9 bases between. Per germline, CDR1 MNHEY and CDR2 SVGEGT. The CDR3 runs to 14 residues. The CDR3 region is CASSYWAGNYGYTF. DNA for the CDR3: TGTGCCAGCAGTTATTGGGCGGGTAACTATGGCTACACCTTC.

V usage is TRBV5-1 and J usage is TRBJ1-1; 7 positions match TRBD1. This CDR3 has 15 residues. Per the germline V gene, CDR1 is SGHRS and CDR2 is YFSETQ. V dropped 3 bases and J dropped 5; count of bases not matched to a gene: 10. The CDR3 DNA reads TGCGCCAGCAGCTGGACGACAGGGTTGCAGACTGAAGCTTTCTTT. Protein product: CASSWTTGLQTEAFF.

This clone was recorded many times. J is TRBJ2-3 and V is TRBV11-2, with TRBD1 identical over 8 bases. Germline V lookup: CDR1 SGHAT, CDR2 FQNNGV. This CDR3 has 15 residues. Unmatched junction bases numbered 6, after V lost 4 bases and J lost 3 bases. For the CDR3, the DNA is TGTGCCAGCAGCTCTCCTTGGACAGGGACAGATACGCAGTATTTT. It codes for CASSSPWTGTDTQYF.

The J gene is TRBJ2-7, the V gene TRBV5-1; no clear D. V lost 2 bases to trimming and J lost 4 bases, with 7 bases between them. CDR3 size: 12 residues. CDR1 SGHRS and CDR2 YFSETQ come from the germline V gene. CDR3 in DNA: TGCGCCAGCAGCTTCTCAGCGTACGAGCAGTACTTC. Its translation: CASSFSAYEQYF.

V usage is TRBV5-1 and J usage is TRBJ1-2; a weak D match, TRBD1 (6 bases). With 1 base removed from V and 4 bases from J, the gap between germline ends came to 14 bases. In germline, CDR1 is SGHRS, CDR2 YFSETQ. The CDR3 contains 15 residues. This chain's CDR3 is CASSLMAGEGYGYTF. CDR3 in DNA: TGCGCCAGCAGCTTGATGGCAGGGGAGGGCTATGGCTACACCTTC.

The chain joins TRBV2 to TRBJ2-3; no firm D call. CDR1 SNHLY and CDR2 FYNNEI come from the germline V gene. V lost 7 bases and J 2 bases, leaving 7 bases between the germline ends. This CDR3 contains 12 residues. CDR3 in amino acids: CASNYLTDTQYF. CDR3 DNA: TGTGCCAGCAACTACCTCACAGATACGCAGTATTTT.